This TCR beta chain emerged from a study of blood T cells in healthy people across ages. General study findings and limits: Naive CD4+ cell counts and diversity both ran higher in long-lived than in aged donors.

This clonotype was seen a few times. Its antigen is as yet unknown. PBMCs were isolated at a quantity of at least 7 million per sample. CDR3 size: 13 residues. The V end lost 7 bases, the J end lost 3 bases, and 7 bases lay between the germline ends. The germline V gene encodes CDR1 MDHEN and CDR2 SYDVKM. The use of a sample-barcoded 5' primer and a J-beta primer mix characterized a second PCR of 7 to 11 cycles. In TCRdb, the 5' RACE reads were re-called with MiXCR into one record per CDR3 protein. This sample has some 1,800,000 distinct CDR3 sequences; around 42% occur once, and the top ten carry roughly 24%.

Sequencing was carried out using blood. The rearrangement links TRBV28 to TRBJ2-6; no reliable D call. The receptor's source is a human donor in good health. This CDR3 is CASKRVGANVLTF. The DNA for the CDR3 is TGTGCCAGCAAAAGGGTTGGGGCCAACGTCCTGACTTTC.